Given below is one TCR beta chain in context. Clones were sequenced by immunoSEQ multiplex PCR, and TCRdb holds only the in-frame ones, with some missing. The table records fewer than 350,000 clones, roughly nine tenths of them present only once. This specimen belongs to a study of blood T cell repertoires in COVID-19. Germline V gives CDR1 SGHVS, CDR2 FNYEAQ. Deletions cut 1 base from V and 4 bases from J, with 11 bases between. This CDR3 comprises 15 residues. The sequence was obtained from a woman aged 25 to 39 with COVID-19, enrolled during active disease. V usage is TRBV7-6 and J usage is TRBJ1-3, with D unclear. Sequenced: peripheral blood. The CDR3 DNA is TGTGCCAGCAGCTTAGGTCGTAGCGCCGGAAACACCATATATTTT. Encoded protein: CASSLGRSAGNTIYF.